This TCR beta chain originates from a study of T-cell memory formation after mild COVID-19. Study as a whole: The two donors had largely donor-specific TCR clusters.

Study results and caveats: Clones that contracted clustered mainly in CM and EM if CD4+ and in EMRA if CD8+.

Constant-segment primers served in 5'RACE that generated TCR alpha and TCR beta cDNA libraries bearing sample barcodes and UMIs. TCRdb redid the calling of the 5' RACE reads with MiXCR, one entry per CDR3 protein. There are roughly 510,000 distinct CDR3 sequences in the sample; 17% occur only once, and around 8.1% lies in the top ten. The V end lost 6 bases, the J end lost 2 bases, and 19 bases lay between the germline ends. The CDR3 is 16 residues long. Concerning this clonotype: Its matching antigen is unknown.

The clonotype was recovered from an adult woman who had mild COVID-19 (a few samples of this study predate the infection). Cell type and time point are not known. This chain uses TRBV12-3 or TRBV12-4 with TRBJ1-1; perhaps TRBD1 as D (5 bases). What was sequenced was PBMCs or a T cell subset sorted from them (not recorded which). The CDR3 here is CASSLQGVPHNTEAFF. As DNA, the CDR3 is TGTGCCAGCAGCCTCCAGGGAGTTCCCCATAACACTGAAGCTTTCTTT.